A single sample is the source of the 4 T cell receptor beta chains below, sequenced in a study of T cells in Graves' hyperthyroidism and ophthalmopathy. From RNA transcripts, TCR beta CDR3 regions were amplified. A first-round RT-PCR of the TCR CDR3 used the HTBI primer set. TCRdb recomputed calls from the multiplex PCR reads with MiXCR, one row per CDR3 protein. This repertoire shows approximately 600,000 distinct CDR3 sequences, less than 25% found once; its top ten account for 34%. The sequenced sample was blood. The receptor source for this set is a man aged 25 to 45 with Graves' ophthalmopathy.

At least ten counts were recorded for this clonotype. This chain connects TRBV5-1 to TRBJ2-1, with 10 bases matching TRBD2. Germline CDR1 reads SGHRS; CDR2 reads YFSETQ. The length of the CDR3 is 16 residues. The V and J ends lost 4 bases and 2 bases, in that order; junction bases with no gene match: 6. CDR3 DNA sequence: TGCGCCAGCAGCCTCGGACTAGCGGAGACCTACAATGAGCAGTTCTTC. It encodes CASSLGLAETYNEQFF. Full variable domain (outside the CDR3, taken from reference TRBV5-1 and TRBJ2-1): KAGVTQTPRYLIKTRGQQVTLSCSPISGHRSVSWYQQTPGQGLQFLFEYFSETQRNKGNFPGRFSGRQFSNSRSEMNVSTLELGDSALYLCASSLGLAETYNEQFFGPGTRLTVL.

V and J are TRBV10-3 and TRBJ2-3, with 9 bases that match TRBD2. CDR3 length equals 16 residues. Germline assignment: CDR1 ENHRY and CDR2 SYGVKD. With 3 bases clipped from V and 1 base from J, the junction kept 5 bases outside the gene matches. CDR3 region: CAISESSGTGTDTQYF. The CDR3 DNA reads TGTGCCATCAGTGAATCTAGCGGGACGGGCACAGATACGCAGTATTTT.

This clonotype was counted between two and nine times. One end of the junction fails to match germline, which may point to a read error. This chain joins TRBV6-1 and TRBJ1-1; no reliable D call. The CDR3 has 14 residues. The germline V gene has CDR1 MNHNS and CDR2 SASEGT. CDR3 sequence (DNA): TGTGCCGGCAGTGGTGGACGGGGGAACACTGAAGCTTTCTTT. The encoded protein is CAGSGGRGNTEAFF.

This clonotype was detected a few times. The CDR3 nucleotides are TGTGCCAGCAGTGAAGCGCTATCCCCTACCACAGATACGCAGTATTTT. Residues: CASSEALSPTTDTQYF. V usage is TRBV6-1 and J usage is TRBJ2-3; D remains unclear. Per germline, CDR1 MNHNS and CDR2 SASEGT. CDR3 length: 16 residues. Trimming took 0 bases from V and 2 from J, leaving 12 bases between them.